The clone carrying this TCR beta chain was counted once. The data were taken from a study of blood T cell repertoires in COVID-19. Study information: The United States, Italy and Spain supplied acute and convalescent COVID-19 samples.

Assay: immunoSEQ multiplex PCR; the TCRdb copy retains only in-frame clones and omits some. The sample comprises 70,000 to 95,000 clones, 88% of which are singletons, and about 5% rests with the top ten. Per the germline V gene, CDR1 is LNHNV and CDR2 is YYDKDF (reference sequence). The CDR3 totals 16 residues. V dropped 4 bases and J dropped 3; count of bases not matched to a gene: 5. This sequence was found in a woman over 75 with active COVID-19. The J gene is TRBJ2-3, the V gene TRBV15; TRBD2 aligns across 12 bases. Sequencing was performed on peripheral blood. The CDR3 sequence: CATSTRLAGATDTQYF. CDR3 nucleotide sequence: TGTGCCACCAGCACCCGACTAGCGGGAGCGACAGATACGCAGTATTTT.